The clone carrying this T cell receptor beta chain was recorded once. The data belong to a study of blood T cell repertoires in COVID-19. V was clipped by 4 bases and J by 3 bases, with 16 bases between them. This CDR3 contains 15 residues. Looked up from germline, CDR1 is MNHEY and CDR2 is SVGEGT. Assay used: immunoSEQ multiplex PCR; TCRdb lists only in-frame clones, some missing. The sample holds tens of thousands of clones, 83% seen once. The chain is built from TRBV6-2 or TRBV6-3 and TRBJ2-7, with unresolved D. Sequencing was carried out using peripheral blood. The sequence was collected from a woman aged 80 or older with acute or convalescent COVID-19. CDR3 sequence reads: CASSWSTGGLYEQYF. The CDR3 coding sequence is TGTGCCAGCAGTTGGTCTACCGGCGGTCTCTACGAGCAGTACTTC.